This T cell receptor (beta chain) was sequenced for a study of blood T cell repertoires in COVID-19. Study context: Nucleic acid was either cDNA or gDNA, and it came from T cells, B-cell-depleted T cells, or PBMCs.

The V gene lost 5 bases and the J gene lost 2 bases, with 17 bases spanning the gap. CDR3 length: 15 residues. Germline values: CDR1 SGHRS, CDR2 YFSETQ. Some clones are missing from TCRdb's copy, which holds only in-frame ones; the method was immunoSEQ multiplex PCR. The table records about 160,000 clones, around 80% of them present only once. This TCR came from a woman aged 60-70 years who had recovered from COVID-19. Sequencing was performed on PBMCs or T cells enriched from blood (not recorded which). This chain joins TRBV5-1 and TRBJ2-7; a weak D match, TRBD1 (5 bases). The chain's CDR3 is CASSSQSTGAYEQYF. CDR3 DNA sequence: TGCGCCAGCAGTTCCCAATCTACAGGCGCCTACGAGCAGTACTTC.